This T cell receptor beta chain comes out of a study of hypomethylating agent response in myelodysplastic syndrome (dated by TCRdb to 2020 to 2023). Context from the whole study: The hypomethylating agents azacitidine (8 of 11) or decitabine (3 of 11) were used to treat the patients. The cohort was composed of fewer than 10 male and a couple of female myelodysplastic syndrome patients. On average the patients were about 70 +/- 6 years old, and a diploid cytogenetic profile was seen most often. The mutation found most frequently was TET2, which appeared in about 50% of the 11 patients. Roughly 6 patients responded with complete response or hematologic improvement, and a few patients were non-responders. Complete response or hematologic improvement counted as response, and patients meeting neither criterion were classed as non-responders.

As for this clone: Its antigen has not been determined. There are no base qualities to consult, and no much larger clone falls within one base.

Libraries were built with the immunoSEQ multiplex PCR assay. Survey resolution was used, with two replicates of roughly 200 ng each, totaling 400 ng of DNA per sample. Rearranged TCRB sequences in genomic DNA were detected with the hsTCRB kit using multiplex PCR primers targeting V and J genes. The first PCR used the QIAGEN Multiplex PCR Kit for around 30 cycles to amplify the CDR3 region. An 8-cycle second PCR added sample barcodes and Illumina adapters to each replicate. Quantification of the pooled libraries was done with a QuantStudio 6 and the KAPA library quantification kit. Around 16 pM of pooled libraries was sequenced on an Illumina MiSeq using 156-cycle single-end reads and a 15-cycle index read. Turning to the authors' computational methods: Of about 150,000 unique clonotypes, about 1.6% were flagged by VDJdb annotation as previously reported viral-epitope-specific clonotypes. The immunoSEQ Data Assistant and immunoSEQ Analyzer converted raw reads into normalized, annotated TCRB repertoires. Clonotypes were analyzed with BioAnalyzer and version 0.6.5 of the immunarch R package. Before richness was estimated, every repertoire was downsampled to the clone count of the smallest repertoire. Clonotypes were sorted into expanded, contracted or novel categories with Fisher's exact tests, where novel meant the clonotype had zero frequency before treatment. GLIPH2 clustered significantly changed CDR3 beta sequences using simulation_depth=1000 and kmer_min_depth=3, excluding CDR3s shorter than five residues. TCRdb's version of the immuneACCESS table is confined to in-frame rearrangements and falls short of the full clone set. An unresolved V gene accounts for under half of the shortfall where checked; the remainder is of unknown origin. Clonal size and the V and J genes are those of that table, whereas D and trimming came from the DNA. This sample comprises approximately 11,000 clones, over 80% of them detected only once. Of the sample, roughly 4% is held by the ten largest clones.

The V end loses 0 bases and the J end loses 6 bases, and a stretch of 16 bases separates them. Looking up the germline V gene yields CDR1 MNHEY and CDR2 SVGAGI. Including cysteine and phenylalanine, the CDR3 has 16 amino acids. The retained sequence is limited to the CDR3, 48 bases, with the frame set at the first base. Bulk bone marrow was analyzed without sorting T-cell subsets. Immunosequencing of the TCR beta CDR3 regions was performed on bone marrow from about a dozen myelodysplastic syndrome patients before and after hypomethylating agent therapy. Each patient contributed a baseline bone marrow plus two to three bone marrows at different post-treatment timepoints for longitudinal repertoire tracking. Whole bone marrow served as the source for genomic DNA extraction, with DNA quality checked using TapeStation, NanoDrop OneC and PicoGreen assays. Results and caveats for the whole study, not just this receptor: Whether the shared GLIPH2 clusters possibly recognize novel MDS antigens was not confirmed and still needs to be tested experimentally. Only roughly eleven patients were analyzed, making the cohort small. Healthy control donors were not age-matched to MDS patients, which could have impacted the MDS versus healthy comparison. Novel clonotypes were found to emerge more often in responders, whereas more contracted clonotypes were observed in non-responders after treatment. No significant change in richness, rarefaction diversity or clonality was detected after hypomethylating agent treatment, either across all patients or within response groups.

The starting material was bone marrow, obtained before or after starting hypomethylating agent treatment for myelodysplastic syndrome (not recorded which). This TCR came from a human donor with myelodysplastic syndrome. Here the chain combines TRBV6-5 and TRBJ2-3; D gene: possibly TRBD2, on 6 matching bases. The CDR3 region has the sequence CASSYSRLAAKDTQYF. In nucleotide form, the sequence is TGTGCCAGCAGTTACTCTCGGTTAGCGGCCAAGGATACGCAGTATTTT.